The clone carrying this TCR beta chain showed up just a few times. The data were obtained in a study of blood T cells in healthy people across ages. The CDR3 length is 13 residues. CDR1 DFQATT and CDR2 SNEGSKA come from the germline V gene (reference sequence). V was pared by 6 bases and J by 0 bases, with 8 bases between. Through a sample-barcoded 5' primer and a J-beta primer mix, a second PCR was run for roughly 6 to 11 cycles. TCRdb processed the 5' RACE reads anew with MiXCR; each CDR3 protein has one entry. The sample records 550,000 to 750,000 distinct CDR3 sequences, approximately 21% being singletons.

The rearrangement joins TRBV20-1 to TRBJ2-2, with D perhaps TRBD2 (5 bases). The sequenced sample was blood. This clonotype was obtained from a man between 65 and 85 years old in good health. The CDR3 sequence is CSALASNTGELFF. CDR3 sequence (DNA): TGCAGTGCCCTAGCTTCGAACACCGGGGAGCTGTTTTTT.